The T cell receptor (beta chain) described here comes from a study of blood T cell repertoires in COVID-19. Study summary: Some COVID-19 samples were acute and others convalescent; all came from the United States, Italy and Spain. T cells, B-cell-depleted T cells, or PBMCs provided the cDNA or gDNA that served as material.

Trimming left V 1 base short and J 4 bases short, with 18 bases between. Germline V gives CDR1 SGHKS, CDR2 YYEKEE (reference sequence). This CDR3 contains 16 residues. It was during active infection that Seattle patients were enrolled and then longitudinally followed. Per the original methods: How many nucleated cells were present was estimated from reference gene primer amplification. Clones were sequenced by immunoSEQ multiplex PCR, and TCRdb holds only the in-frame ones, with some missing. Clone size and V and J calls were adopted from that table, with D and trimming inferred from the DNA. The data hold 80,000 to 100,000 clones, with under 80% observed a single time.

The chain joins TRBV5-5 to TRBJ2-7; weak D call: TRBD2 (5 bases). The TCR was taken from a man between 70 and 80 years old with COVID-19, enrolled during active disease. The sequencing input was peripheral blood. CDR3 nucleotide sequence: TGTGCCAGCAGCTTGAATGATAGGGAGAATAGATACGAGCAGTACTTC. This encodes CASSLNDRENRYEQYF. The entire variable domain, with the rest obtained from reference TRBV5-5 and TRBJ2-7, is as follows: DAGVTQSPTHLIKTRGQQVTLRCSPISGHKSVSWYQQVLGQGPQFIFQYYEKEERGRGNFPDRFSARQFPNYSSELNVNALLLGDSALYLCASSLNDRENRYEQYFGPGTRLTVT.